A single sample is the source of the 14 T cell receptor beta chains below, sequenced in a study of blood T cell repertoires in COVID-19. Generated by immunoSEQ multiplex PCR, the TCRdb table keeps only in-frame clones and is missing some. The data hold under 200,000 clones, with roughly 80% observed a single time. Material: PBMCs or T cells enriched from blood (not recorded which). The receptors were gathered from a woman in her fifties or sixties with acute COVID-19.

The chain combines TRBV5-1 with TRBJ2-1; possibly TRBD2 for D (6 bases). V was pared by 0 bases and J by 3 bases, with 7 bases between. CDR1 is SGHRS, CDR2 YFSETQ, per germline. The CDR3 is 14 amino acids. CDR3: CASSLGRDYNEQFF. The DNA of the CDR3 is TGCGCCAGCAGCTTGGGGCGGGACTACAATGAGCAGTTCTTC. Combining the CDR3 with reference TRBV5-1 and TRBJ2-1 gives the whole variable domain KAGVTQTPRYLIKTRGQQVTLSCSPISGHRSVSWYQQTPGQGLQFLFEYFSETQRNKGNFPGRFSGRQFSNSRSEMNVSTLELGDSALYLCASSLGRDYNEQFFGPGTRLTVL.

The V and J genes are TRBV5-1 and TRBJ2-5; TRBD2 matches at 7 bases. CDR3 length equals 16 residues. The V and J ends lost 0 bases and 0 bases, in that order; junction bases with no gene match: 5. In germline, CDR1 is SGHRS, CDR2 YFSETQ. CDR3 region: CASSLGPSGDQETQYF. The CDR3 region has the DNA TGCGCCAGCAGCTTGGGGCCTAGCGGCGACCAAGAGACCCAGTACTTC.

This clone has a handful of counts. This sequence joins TRBV27 and TRBJ1-1, with a weak D call TRBD1 (6 bases). The ends were cut back, 7 bases at V and 5 bases at J, with 14 bases in the middle. CDR3 size: 13 residues. CDR1 is MNHEY, CDR2 SMNVEV, per germline (reference sequence). Written as DNA, the CDR3 is TGTGCCAGCACCCTCAAACAGGGAACTGAAGCTTTCTTT. It encodes CASTLKQGTEAFF.

This chain uses TRBV25-1 with TRBJ1-4, with 7 bases fitting TRBD1. Germline CDR1 is MGHDK and CDR2 is SYGVNS. This CDR3 is built from 14 residues. Trimming cost V 5 bases and J 4 bases; bases outside gene matches: 4. The CDR3 bases are TGTGCCAGCAGTACCCGGGACAGTAATGAAAAACTGTTTTTT. It specifies CASSTRDSNEKLFF.

The rearrangement joins TRBV18 to TRBJ2-3; maybe TRBD2 (5 bases). The CDR3 length is 12 residues. Trimming took off 6 bases at V and 7 bases at J, with 11 bases between the two ends. Germline V gives CDR1 KGHSH, CDR2 LQKENI. The CDR3 reads CASSPEGNTQYF. CDR3 DNA: TGTGCCAGCTCCCCAGAGGGTAATACGCAGTATTTT.

This chain joins TRBV5-4 and TRBJ2-3; TRBD1 might be the D (6 bases). Germline CDR1 reads SGHNT; CDR2 reads YYREEE (reference sequence). CDR3 length equals 16 residues. The ends were cut back, 5 bases at V and 0 bases at J, with 16 bases in the middle. CDR3 loop: CASRRVSGTSTDTQYF. The CDR3 DNA reads as TGTGCCAGCAGAAGGGTCTCCGGGACAAGCACAGATACGCAGTATTTT.

This chain connects TRBV3-1 (or the pseudogene TRBV3-2) to TRBJ2-7, with TRBD1 matching 8 bases. CDR3 length equals 19 residues. Germline values: CDR1 LGHDT, CDR2 YNNKEL (reference sequence). J was trimmed by 4 bases and V by 1 base; bases with no gene match: 18. The CDR3 protein is CASSQVDRVKSEAEYEQYV. CDR3 DNA sequence: TGTGCCAGCAGCCAAGTGGACAGGGTCAAGTCGGAAGCGGAATACGAGCAGTACGTC.

V is TRBV24-1 and J is TRBJ2-3; 13 bases are shared with TRBD2. Trimming took 5 bases from V and 2 from J; bases not matched to a gene: 9. Germline V CDR1 and CDR2: KGHDR, SFDVKD. The CDR3 sequence is 18 residues long. In nucleotides, the CDR3 is TGTGCCACCAGTGGTGATCTCGGACTAGCGGGGGACACAGATACGCAGTATTTT. It translates to CATSGDLGLAGDTDTQYF.

The rearrangement uses TRBV7-2 and TRBJ1-1; 7 bases map to TRBD1. Per the germline V gene, CDR1 is SGHTA and CDR2 is FQGNSA. V lost 1 base, J lost 5 bases, and 7 bases stayed unmatched. The CDR3 consists of 15 residues. CDR3 sequence (DNA): TGTGCCAGCAGCTTAGTATCAGGGGGAGAGACTGAAGCTTTCTTT. Translating it yields CASSLVSGGETEAFF.

The chain employs TRBV6-5 and TRBJ1-6; 8 nucleotides align to TRBD1. Per the germline V gene, CDR1 is MNHEY and CDR2 is SVGAGI. The CDR3 loop spans 16 amino acids. J was trimmed by 5 bases and V by 2 bases; bases with no gene match: 5. CDR3: CASSYDRGANNSPLHF. The CDR3 bases are TGTGCCAGCAGTTACGACAGGGGTGCCAATAATTCACCCCTCCACTTT.

The chain couples TRBV7-2 to TRBJ2-5; TRBD1 agrees at 7 bases. V was clipped by 5 bases and J by 1 base; unmatched bases: 7. Germline lookup yields CDR1 SGHTA and CDR2 FQGNSA. This CDR3 contains 15 residues. CDR3 sequence reads: CASSPNSGGQETQYF. CDR3 in DNA: TGTGCCAGCAGCCCGAACTCAGGGGGCCAAGAGACCCAGTACTTC.

This clone was observed many times. V usage is TRBV2 and J usage is TRBJ1-4; tentative D call: TRBD1 (5 bases). V was cut by 5 bases and J by 17 bases, with 24 bases left in between. The length of the CDR3 is 14 residues. Per germline, CDR1 SNHLY and CDR2 FYNNEI. The CDR3 DNA reads TGTGCCAGCAGTCCGTACCCAAGCGTGTCGGGGGATTTTTTT. This codes for CASSPYPSVSGDFF.

The V gene is TRBV28, the J gene TRBJ1-1; D gene uncertain. The V and J ends lost 3 bases and 1 base respectively, with 12 bases between them. The CDR3 has 15 amino acids. CDR1 and CDR2 from the germline V gene are MDHEN and SYDVKM. The CDR3 reads CASSFSRLSNTEAFF. The DNA for the CDR3 is TGTGCCAGCAGTTTCTCGAGACTCTCGAACACTGAAGCTTTCTTT.

CDR3 region: CASRVQGNYGYTF. The CDR3 coding sequence is TGTGCCAGCAGGGTACAGGGGAACTATGGCTACACCTTC. The rearrangement uses TRBV28 and TRBJ1-2, with 7 bases that match TRBD1. The junction had 3 bases not matched to a gene; V was cut back by 6 bases and J by 2 bases. The CDR3 runs 13 residues. Germline V CDR1 and CDR2: MDHEN, SYDVKM.